This TCR beta chain was identified during a study of response to subunit inactivated influenza vaccine. One entry per CDR3 protein results from TCRdb running MiXCR on the RT-PCR reads. Among 150,000 to 200,000 distinct CDR3 sequences, approximately 12% were seen once, and the ten largest hold around 32%. CDR3 size: 13 residues. V was shortened by 8 bases and J by 2 bases, with 13 bases between the two germline ends. Germline V gives CDR1 SNHLY, CDR2 FYNNEI. The same sample was also studied in work on T cells expressing NK-cell markers. That work adds: Researchers built TCR beta cDNA using 5'RACE template switching with UMIs. In more than 5 donors, dominant CD3+CD56+NKG2C+ clonotypes ranked among the top 10 CD8+ clonotypes.

The sequence derives from a man aged 50-60 years who received an inactivated influenza vaccine. This rearrangement joins TRBV2 to TRBJ2-7; the D gene is possibly TRBD2 (5 bases). The sample here was CD8+ T cells sorted from PBMCs, taken 11 to 12 days after vaccination. For the CDR3, the DNA is TGTGCCAGCCAGGAGGACTCCCCCTACGAGCAGTACTTC. Protein sequence: CASQEDSPYEQYF.